This entry lists 2 T cell receptor beta chains sequenced from one sample in a study of cytomegalovirus exposure and HLA in healthy donors. The primer mix had 60 Vbeta and 13 Jbeta primers. Here immunoSEQ multiplex PCR was the method, and the copy in TCRdb shows in-frame clones only, minus some. The sample shows under 200,000 clones, 62% of them seen only once. Specimen: PBMCs. The source is a middle-aged man in good health and CMV-seronegative.

J is TRBJ2-1 and V is TRBV30, with 7 bases lining up with TRBD1. The V gene end was trimmed by 0 bases and the J gene end by 4 bases; junction bases not matched to a gene: 3. This CDR3 spans 14 amino acids. Germline V gives CDR1 GTSNPN, CDR2 SVGIG (reference sequence). CDR3 DNA sequence: TGTGCCTGGAGTGTAGGGGGCAGGTACAATGAGCAGTTCTTC. This codes for CAWSVGGRYNEQFF.

This rearrangement joins TRBV30 to TRBJ2-5, with a tentative D call TRBD1 (5 bases). The last part of the DNA fits TRBJ2-7 better; the J call may be wrong. Germline-derived CDR1 and CDR2 are GTSNPN and SVGIG (reference sequence). This CDR3 is 14 amino acids long. The CDR3 bases are TGTGCCTGGAGTATTGACAGCCGCTTCTACGAGCAGTACTTC. It specifies CAWSIDSRFYEQYF.